The text below deals with one T cell receptor (beta chain). This specimen comes from a study of blood T cell repertoires in COVID-19. The wider study: The samples span acute and convalescent COVID-19 from the United States, Italy and Spain. T cells, B-cell-depleted T cells, or PBMCs provided the cDNA or gDNA that served as material.

The CDR3 sequence is 16 residues long. Germline assignment: CDR1 SGHDT and CDR2 YYEEEE. J gave up 5 bases and V 1 base, and 8 bases lay outside the gene matches. Per the original data handling: Estimates of nucleated cell counts were drawn from the amplification of reference gene primers. Assay: immunoSEQ multiplex PCR; the TCRdb copy retains only in-frame clones and omits some. V and J calls and clone size come straight from that table; D and trimming were deduced from the DNA. The profile shows some 100,000 clones, around four fifths of them singletons. This receptor was taken from a human donor in a cohort sampled during active COVID-19. V is TRBV5-6 and J is TRBJ1-5; 8 bases are shared with TRBD1. Sequencing input: peripheral blood. The CDR3 region is CASSLFRGRLDQPQHF. The CDR3 region has the DNA TGTGCCAGCAGCTTGTTCAGGGGGCGCCTCGATCAGCCCCAGCATTTT.